This TCR beta chain derives from a study of cytomegalovirus exposure and HLA in healthy donors. There were likely unrecorded immune exposures, though donors were nominally healthy when sampled. Study results and caveats: A missense variant in DCLRE1C was later tied to TCR beta V- and J-gene trimming. Most TCR sequences proved rare, with some public TCRs found in many donors. The Asian-associated ancestry cluster reportedly had fewer N-insertions than the approximately 630-donor mean in a later analysis.

Points on this clone: Antigen unknown.

Vbeta (60) and Jbeta (13) primers were used in the PCR. The data were produced by immunoSEQ multiplex PCR, yet TCRdb's version contains in-frame clones alone and is incomplete. Of more than 150,000 clones in the sample, 65% to 85% were seen once. The clonotype was recovered from a man aged 50-59 years in good health and CMV-seropositive. The sequenced material came from PBMCs.

The CDR3 DNA follows: TGTGCCAGCAGGACTAGTGCCTTTGGGGGCTACACCTTC. Its protein is CASRTSAFGGYTF. This chain links TRBV28 with TRBJ1-2; the D is unclear. Trimming cost V 6 bases and J 8 bases, with 16 bases left between them. CDR1 and CDR2 (germline): MDHEN, SYDVKM. The CDR3 is 13 amino acids.